A single sample is the source of the 19 T cell receptor beta chains below, sequenced in a study of post-analysis software for immune sequencing data. Unique molecular identifiers had been added to the TCR beta cDNA libraries. MiXCR, applied by TCRdb to the PCR reads, yields one record per CDR3 protein. This table holds 400,000 to 500,000 distinct CDR3 sequences, 35% to 45% found once. For these receptors, no antigen is known. Findings and limits, study-wide: Relative to controls, patients had about five TRBV segments at higher frequency, with TRBV5-6, TRBV5-1 and TRBV20-1 among these.

What was sequenced was blood. The source of these receptors is a girl aged 2-10 years with multiple sclerosis.

The chain is built from TRBV25-1 and TRBJ2-5; D uncertain. Germline loops: CDR1 MGHDK, CDR2 SYGVNS. The length of the CDR3 is 14 residues. Trimming stripped 2 bases from V and 0 bases from J, with 7 bases between. The CDR3 coding sequence is TGTGCCAGCAGTGAACCGCGGAACCAAGAGACCCAGTACTTC. Translated, it gives CASSEPRNQETQYF.

This CDR3 is CASFGGRLPNTEAFF. The CDR3 DNA reads as TGTGCCAGCTTTGGGGGGAGGCTTCCGAACACTGAAGCTTTCTTT. J is TRBJ1-1 and V is TRBV12-3 or TRBV12-4; a possible D gene is TRBD1 (5 bases). Trimming took off 8 bases at V and 1 base at J, with 17 bases between the two ends. The CDR3 spans 15 residues.

J is TRBJ2-7 and V is TRBV20-1, with D possibly TRBD2 on 5 matching bases. The tail of the sequence fits TRBJ2-1 better, so the J call may be wrong. Looked up from germline, CDR1 is DFQATT and CDR2 is SNEGSKA (reference sequence). The CDR3 is made up of 15 amino acids. In nucleotides, the CDR3 is TGCAGTGCTAGAAACCCTTCCGCTAGCTCCTACGAGCAGTTCTTC. This translates into CSARNPSASSYEQFF.

The chain couples TRBV3-1 to TRBJ1-2; weak D call: TRBD1 (5 bases). The CDR3 spans 15 residues. Germline CDR1 reads LGHDT; CDR2 reads YNNKEL (reference sequence). V was trimmed by 3 bases and J by 8 bases, leaving 19 bases between them. The CDR3 here is CASSQDSGTPGGYTF. CDR3 bases: TGTGCCAGCAGCCAGGACTCCGGGACCCCGGGAGGCTACACCTTC.

This clonotype was found many times. Germline and junction disagree at one end, which may indicate a read error. The rearrangement joins TRBV29-1 to TRBJ2-5, with 7 bases fitting TRBD1. The CDR3 sequence is 14 residues long. Per germline, CDR1 SQVTM and CDR2 ANQGSEA. CDR3 region: CSVKDRERQETQYF. As DNA, the CDR3 is TGCAGCGTTAAAGACAGGGAAAGACAAGAGACCCAGTACTTC.

This chain links TRBV5-6 with TRBJ2-7; 11 bases match TRBD2. Looked up from germline, CDR1 is SGHDT and CDR2 is YYEEEE. This CDR3 comprises 14 residues. Trimming took 4 bases from V and 5 from J; bases not matched to a gene: 5. In nucleotides, the CDR3 is TGTGCCAGCAGCCTGGGACTAGCGGTCCACGAGCAGTACTTC. Its translation is CASSLGLAVHEQYF. Supplemented by reference TRBV5-6 and TRBJ2-7, the full variable domain reads DAGVTQSPTHLIKTRGQQVTLRCSPKSGHDTVSWYQQALGQGPQFIFQYYEEEERQRGNFPDRFSGHQFPNYSSELNVNALLLGDSALYLCASSLGLAVHEQYFGPGTRLTVT.

The chain joins TRBV12-3 or TRBV12-4 to TRBJ1-5; tentative D call: TRBD1 (5 bases). Trimming removed 8 bases at V and 6 bases at J, with 26 bases between. This CDR3 is 17 amino acids long. The CDR3 sequence: CASDLNPGTPVGQPQHF. The CDR3 coding sequence is TGTGCCAGCGACCTGAACCCCGGGACCCCGGTAGGTCAGCCCCAGCATTTT.

V is TRBV20-1 and J is TRBJ2-5; 7 nucleotides line up with TRBD1. V shed 0 bases, J shed 1 base, and the junction held 5 bases outside the gene matches. The length of the CDR3 is 15 residues. Germline CDR1 is DFQATT and CDR2 is SNEGSKA (reference sequence). CDR3 coding DNA: TGCAGTGCTAGAGATTTCGGGACAGCCCAAGAGACCCAGTACTTC. It codes for CSARDFGTAQETQYF.

V usage is TRBV4-1 and J usage is TRBJ1-2, with 7 nucleotides matching TRBD1. CDR1 MGHRA and CDR2 YSYEKL come from the germline V gene. V lost 4 bases and J lost 2; bases outside the gene matches: 7. The CDR3 runs to 15 residues. CDR3 in amino acids: CASSRSGTDNYGYTF. Here the CDR3 DNA reads TGCGCCAGCAGCCGATCCGGGACAGACAACTATGGCTACACCTTC.

The sample holds a few counts of this clonotype. The chain employs TRBV6-6 and TRBJ2-5, with D possibly being TRBD2 (5 bases). This CDR3 is built from 14 residues. The germline gives CDR1 MNHNY, CDR2 SVGAGI (reference sequence). Between the trimmed V and J ends, which lost 0 bases and 7 bases, there was a span of 12 bases. For the CDR3, the DNA is TGTGCCAGCAGTTACTCGATCTCCCGGGGGACCCAGTACTTC. Translation: CASSYSISRGTQYF.

This clonotype has just a few counts. The chain couples TRBV3-1 to TRBJ2-5; D is possibly TRBD1 (6 bases). The CDR3 is made up of 15 amino acids. V was cut by 1 base and J by 1 base, with 10 bases left in between. Germline lookup yields CDR1 LGHDT and CDR2 YNNKEL (reference sequence). The CDR3 spells CASSQARTAQETQYF. The CDR3 DNA reads TGTGCCAGCAGCCAAGCTCGGACAGCCCAAGAGACCCAGTACTTC.

In the case of this clonotype: A read error is likely, as this CDR3 ends without the conserved phenylalanine or tryptophan. J is TRBJ2-3 and V is TRBV3-1; no definite D call. CDR3 size: 12 residues. The V gene lost 4 bases and the J gene lost 6 bases, with 8 bases spanning the gap. Germline loops: CDR1 LGHDT, CDR2 YNNKEL (reference sequence). The chain's CDR3 is CASSPPGDTQYV. For the CDR3, the DNA is TGTGCCAGCAGCCCGCCCGGGGATACGCAGTATGTT.

This clonotype was recorded a few times. The CDR3 DNA follows: TGTGCCAGCAGAAGACCACTAGCGGGAGGGCAAGAGACCCAGTACTTC. It encodes CASRRPLAGGQETQYF. J is TRBJ2-5 and V is TRBV6-2 or TRBV6-3; 13 bases are a match to TRBD2. V was pared by 6 bases and J by 2 bases, with 6 bases of the junction left unmatched. The CDR3 is made up of 16 amino acids. The V gene's germline CDR1 is MNHEY and CDR2 SVGEGT.

The J gene is TRBJ1-6, the V gene TRBV9; tentative D call: TRBD1 (6 bases). The CDR3 is made up of 16 amino acids. V was clipped by 4 bases and J by 8 bases, with 19 bases between them. Germline V CDR1 and CDR2: SGDLS, YYNGEE. As DNA, the CDR3 is TGTGCCAGCAGCTCCCGGGACACCATAAGGGATTCACCCCTCCACTTT. Protein product: CASSSRDTIRDSPLHF.

This chain links TRBV6-5 with TRBJ1-4, with D maybe TRBD1 (5 bases). CDR3 length: 17 residues. Looked up from germline, CDR1 is MNHEY and CDR2 is SVGAGI. V was cut by 2 bases and J by 0 bases, with 13 bases left in between. CDR3 sequence reads: CASSYGPGTATNEKLFF. CDR3 nucleotides: TGTGCCAGCAGTTACGGTCCAGGGACTGCAACTAATGAAAAACTGTTTTTT.

This clonotype was seen a handful of times. The chain joins TRBV28 to TRBJ1-2; D call uncertain. Trimming pared 6 bases from V and 4 bases from J, leaving 12 bases between. Germline V lookup: CDR1 MDHEN, CDR2 SYDVKM. The CDR3 extends over 13 amino acids. In DNA, the CDR3 is TGTGCCAGCAGCCCCGTCATAGCCTATGGCTACACCTTC. Amino acids: CASSPVIAYGYTF.

The chain combines TRBV11-2 with TRBJ2-1; no clear D. The CDR3 runs 15 residues. Trimming removed 3 bases at V and 10 bases at J, with 19 bases between. Germline-derived CDR1 and CDR2 are SGHAT and FQNNGV. The CDR3 is CASSFWQTLTIEQFF. CDR3 coding DNA: TGTGCCAGCAGCTTTTGGCAGACCCTGACGATCGAGCAGTTCTTC. Full variable domain (remainder filled in from reference TRBV11-2 and TRBJ2-1): EAGVAQSPRYKIIEKRQSVAFWCNPISGHATLYWYQQILGQGPKLLIQFQNNGVVDDSQLPKDRFSAERLKGVDSTLKIQPAKLEDSAVYLCASSFWQTLTIEQFFGPGTRLTVL.

This chain connects TRBV6-2 or TRBV6-3 to TRBJ1-2; the D gene is possibly TRBD1 (6 bases). Germline assignment: CDR1 MNHEY and CDR2 SVGEGT. V was pared by 4 bases and J by 7 bases, with 19 bases between. There are 15 residues in the CDR3. CDR3 in DNA: TGTGCCAGCAGTTCACCACAGGGTGGGGCCGCTGGCTACACCTTC. It translates to CASSSPQGGAAGYTF.

The J gene is TRBJ2-7, the V gene TRBV27; tentative D call: TRBD2 (6 bases). The CDR3 is made up of 15 amino acids. Trimming took off 6 bases at V and 3 bases at J, with 18 bases between the two ends. Germline V gene lookup returns CDR1 MNHEY and CDR2 SMNVEV (reference sequence). CDR3 sequence: CASSQFSGVGYEQYF. CDR3 DNA: TGTGCCAGCAGCCAGTTTAGCGGAGTCGGCTACGAGCAGTACTTC.